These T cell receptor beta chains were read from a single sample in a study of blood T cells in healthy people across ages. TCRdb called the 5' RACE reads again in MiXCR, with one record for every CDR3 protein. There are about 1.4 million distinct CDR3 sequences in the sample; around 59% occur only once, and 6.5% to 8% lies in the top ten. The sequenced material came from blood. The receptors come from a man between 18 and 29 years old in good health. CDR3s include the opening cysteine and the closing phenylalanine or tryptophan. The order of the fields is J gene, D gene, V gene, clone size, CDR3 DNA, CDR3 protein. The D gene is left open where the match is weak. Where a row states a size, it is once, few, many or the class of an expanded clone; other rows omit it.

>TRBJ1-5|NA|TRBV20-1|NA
TGCAGTGCTAGCTCCGGGACCCTCGGGTTCGGCCAGCCCCAGCATTTT
CSASSGTLGFGQPQHF
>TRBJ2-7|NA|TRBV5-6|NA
TGTGCCAGCAGCTTCATAACAGGGCCCGAGCAGTACTTC
CASSFITGPEQYF
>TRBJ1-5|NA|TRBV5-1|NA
TGCGCCAGCAGCTTGTATGGGGATGAGCCCCAGCATTTT
CASSLYGDEPQHF
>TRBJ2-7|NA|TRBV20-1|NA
TGCAGTGCTAGAGCCATGGACGGCTCCTACGAGCAGTACTTC
CSARAMDGSYEQYF
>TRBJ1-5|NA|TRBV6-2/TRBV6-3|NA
TGTGCCAGCAGTTACTATGGCCTGCATTTT
CASSYYGLHF
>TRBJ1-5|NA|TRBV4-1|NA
TGCGCCAGCAGCCCAGGCGCAGGTCTTAATCAGCCCCAGCATTTT
CASSPGAGLNQPQHF
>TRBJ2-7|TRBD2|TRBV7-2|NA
TGTGCCAGCAGCTTAGCCCTAGCGGGGCCGTCTTACTACGAGCAGTACTTC
CASSLALAGPSYYEQYF
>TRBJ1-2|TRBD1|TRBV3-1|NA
TGTGCCACAGAGGACAGGGAGGGCTACACCTTC
CATEDREGYTF
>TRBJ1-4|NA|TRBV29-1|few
TGCAGCGTCACACTTGCAACTAATGAAAAACTGTTTTTT
CSVTLATNEKLFF
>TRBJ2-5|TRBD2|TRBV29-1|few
TGCAGCGTTAGTGGACTAGCCCAGGAGACCCAGTACTTC
CSVSGLAQETQYF
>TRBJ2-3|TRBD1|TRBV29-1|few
TGCAGCGCCGACAGGGGGACGGCAGATACGCAGTATTTT
CSADRGTADTQYF
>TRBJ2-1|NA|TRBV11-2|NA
TGTGCCAGCAGCTTAGATCGAATTGAGCAGTTCTTC
CASSLDRIEQFF
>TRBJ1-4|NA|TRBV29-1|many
TGCAGCGTTGAAGGGGGTGAAAAACTGTTTTTT
CSVEGGEKLFF
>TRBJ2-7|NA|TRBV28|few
TGTGCCAGCAGTTCCCACTGGCAGTACTTC
CASSSHWQYF
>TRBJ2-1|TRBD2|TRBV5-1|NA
TGCGCCAGCAGCTTCTTCCGGACTAGCGGGGACAATGAGCAGTTCTTC
CASSFFRTSGDNEQFF
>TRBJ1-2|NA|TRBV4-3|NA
TGCGCCAGCAGCCCCGGACGGGCGGTCTATGGCTACACCTTC
CASSPGRAVYGYTF
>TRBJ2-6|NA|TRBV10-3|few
TGTGCCATCAGTGTAGGACACCTGAGCTCTGGGGCCAACGTCCTGACTTTC
CAISVGHLSSGANVLTF
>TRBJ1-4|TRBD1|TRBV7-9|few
TGTGCCAGCAGCCCCAACCCCCGACAGGGGCTTGCTGAAAAACTGTTTTTT
CASSPNPRQGLAEKLFF
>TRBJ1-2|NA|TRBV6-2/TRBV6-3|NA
TGTGCCAGCAGTTACTCGCGGACATTCTATGGCTACACCTTC
CASSYSRTFYGYTF
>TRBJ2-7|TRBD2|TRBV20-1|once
TGCAGTGCCCCTAGCGGTTCCTACGAGCAGTACTTC
CSAPSGSYEQYF
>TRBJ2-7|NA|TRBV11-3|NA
TGTGCCAGCAGCTTAGGGGCGGCGGGCTCCTACGAGCAGTACTTC
CASSLGAAGSYEQYF
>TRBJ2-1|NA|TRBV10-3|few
TGTGCCATCAGTGAGCCCCCGACGAGGGACGCCTCGCCCCTAAGCTCCTACAATGAGCAGTTCTTC
CAISEPPTRDASPLSSYNEQFF
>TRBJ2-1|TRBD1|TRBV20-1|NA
TGCAGTGGATTGGGACAGTCTTACAATGAGCAGTTCTTC
CSGLGQSYNEQFF
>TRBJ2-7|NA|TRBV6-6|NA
TGTGCCAGCAGGGGTACCGGCGAGCAGTACTTC
CASRGTGEQYF
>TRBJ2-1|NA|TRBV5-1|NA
TGCGCCAGCAGCTTATCCGGGGCTAGCTCCTACAATGAGCAGTTCTTC
CASSLSGASSYNEQFF
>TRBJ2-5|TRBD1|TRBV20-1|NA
TGCAGTGCTTGGACAGGGCAGGGAGAGACCCAGTACTTC
CSAWTGQGETQYF
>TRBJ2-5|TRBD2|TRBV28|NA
TGTGCCAGCAGTTTATCACTAGCGGGGGGAATCGACCAAGAGACCCAGTACTTC
CASSLSLAGGIDQETQYF
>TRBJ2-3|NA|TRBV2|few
TGTGCCGCCAACCGGCCACAGGTAGAAGATACGCAGTATTTT
CAANRPQVEDTQYF
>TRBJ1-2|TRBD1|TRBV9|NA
TGTGCCAGCAGTGGAGGGGGCGTCTATGGCTACACCTTC
CASSGGGVYGYTF
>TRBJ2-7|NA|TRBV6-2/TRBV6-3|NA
TGTGCCATTTCCTTTAGCTCCTACGAGCAGTACTTC
CAISFSSYEQYF
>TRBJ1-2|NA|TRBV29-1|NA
TGCAGCGTTGAGACAGCCGGGGCGAGAGGCTACACCTTC
CSVETAGARGYTF
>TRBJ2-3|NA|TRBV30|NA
TGTGCCTGGAGTGTACATTCAGATACGCAGTATTTT
CAWSVHSDTQYF
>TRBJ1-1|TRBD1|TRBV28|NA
TGTGCCAGCAGTACACCGGACAGGATTTGGACTGAAGCTTTCTTT
CASSTPDRIWTEAFF
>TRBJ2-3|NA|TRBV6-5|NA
TGTGCCAGCAGCCACCTTCGGGGGGATACGCAGTATTTT
CASSHLRGDTQYF
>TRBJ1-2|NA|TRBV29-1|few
TGCAGCGTTGCCGGGAGTGATGGCTACACCTTC
CSVAGSDGYTF
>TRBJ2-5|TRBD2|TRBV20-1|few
TGCAGTGCTAGACTAGCGGGAAACCAAGAGACCCAGTACTTC
CSARLAGNQETQYF
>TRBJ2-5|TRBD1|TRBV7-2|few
TGTGCCAGCAGCTTACAGGGACAGATCGGAGAGACCCAGTACTTC
CASSLQGQIGETQYF
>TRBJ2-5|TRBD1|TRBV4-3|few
TGCGCCAGCAGCCAAGAGAGCAGGGGGCGAGAGACCCAGTACTTC
CASSQESRGRETQYF
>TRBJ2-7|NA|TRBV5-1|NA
TGCGCCAGCAGCTTGGGGGCAGGGACCTACGAGCAGTACTTC
CASSLGAGTYEQYF
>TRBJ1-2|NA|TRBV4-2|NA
TGTGCCAGCAGCCAAGGGGGTGACTATGGCTACACCTTC
CASSQGGDYGYTF
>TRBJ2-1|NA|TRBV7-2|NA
TGTGCCAGCAGCTTGCCAGCTCTAGGTCCGACTACCAATGAGCAGTTCTTC
CASSLPALGPTTNEQFF
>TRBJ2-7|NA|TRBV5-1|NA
TGCGCCAGCACCGTCGACAGGAACTACGAGCAGTACTTC
CASTVDRNYEQYF
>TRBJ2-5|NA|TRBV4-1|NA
TGCGCCAGCAGCCACCTAGGCACGCGGACCCAGTACTTC
CASSHLGTRTQYF
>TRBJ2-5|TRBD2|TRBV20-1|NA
TGCAGTGCTAGAGATCTCGTGGTAGCGGGAGTTCAAGAGACCCAGTACTTC
CSARDLVVAGVQETQYF
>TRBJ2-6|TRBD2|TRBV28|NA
TGTGCCAGCAGTTTCCTCCTGGGAGGGATCGCTGGGGCCAACGTCCTGACTTTC
CASSFLLGGIAGANVLTF
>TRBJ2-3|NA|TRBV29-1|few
TGCAGCGACCAAATACAGGGGAGGACGCAGTATTTT
CSDQIQGRTQYF
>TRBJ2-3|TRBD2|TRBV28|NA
TGTGCCAGCAGTTTCCTCAAGGCGGGGGGACCAGATACGCAGTATTTT
CASSFLKAGGPDTQYF
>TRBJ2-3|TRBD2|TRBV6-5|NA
TGTGTCAACTCCGGGGGGGCAAGCACAGATACGCAGTATTTT
CVNSGGASTDTQYF
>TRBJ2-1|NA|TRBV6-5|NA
TGTGCCAGCAGTCTCGTACAGGTGCACAATGAGCAGTTCTTC
CASSLVQVHNEQFF
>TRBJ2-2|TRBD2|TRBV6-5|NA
TGTGCCAGCAAAACTAGCGGGGGGACCAACACCGGGGAGCTGTTTTTT
CASKTSGGTNTGELFF
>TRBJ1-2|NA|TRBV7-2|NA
TGTGCCCTCCAGCTTGGGGGGAACTATGGCTACACCTTC
CALQLGGNYGYTF